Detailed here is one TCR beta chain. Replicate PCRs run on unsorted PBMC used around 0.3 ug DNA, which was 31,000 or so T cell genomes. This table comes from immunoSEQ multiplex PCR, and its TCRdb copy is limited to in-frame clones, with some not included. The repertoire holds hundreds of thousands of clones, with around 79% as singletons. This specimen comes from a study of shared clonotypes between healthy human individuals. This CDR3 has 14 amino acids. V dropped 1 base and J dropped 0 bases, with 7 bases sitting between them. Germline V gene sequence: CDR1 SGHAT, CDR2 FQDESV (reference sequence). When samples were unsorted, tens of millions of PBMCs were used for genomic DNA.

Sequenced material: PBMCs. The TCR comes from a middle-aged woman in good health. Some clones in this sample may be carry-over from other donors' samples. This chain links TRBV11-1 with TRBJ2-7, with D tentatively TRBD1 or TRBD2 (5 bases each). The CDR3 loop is CASSLGGASYEQYF. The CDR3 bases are TGTGCCAGCAGCTTAGGAGGGGCCTCCTACGAGCAGTACTTC.